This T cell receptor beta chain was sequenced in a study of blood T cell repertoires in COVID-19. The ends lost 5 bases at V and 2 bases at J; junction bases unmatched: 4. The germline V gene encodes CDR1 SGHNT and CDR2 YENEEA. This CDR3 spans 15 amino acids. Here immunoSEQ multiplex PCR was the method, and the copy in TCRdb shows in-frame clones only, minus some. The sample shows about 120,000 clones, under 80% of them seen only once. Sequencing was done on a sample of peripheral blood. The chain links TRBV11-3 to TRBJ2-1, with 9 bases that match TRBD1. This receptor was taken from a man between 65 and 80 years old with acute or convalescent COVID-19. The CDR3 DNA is TGTGCCAGCAGCCCGGGACAGGGAACCTACAATGAGCAGTTCTTC. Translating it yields CASSPGQGTYNEQFF.